This T cell receptor (beta chain) was recovered during a study of technical replicates of blood from four donors. Only a few counts were recorded for this clone. Libraries were prepared by immunoSEQ multiplex PCR; TCRdb keeps only in-frame clonotypes and omits some of them. The table lists around 58,000 clones, about 88% of them singletons. The sequencing input was PBMCs. This sequence was found in a human donor in good health. Some clones in this sample may be carry-over from other donors' samples.

Here the CDR3 DNA reads TGTGCCTGGGACAGGGGGCTGATAACTGAAGCTTTCTTT. This translates into CAWDRGLITEAFF. V gene TRBV30 combines with J gene TRBJ1-1; 10 nucleotides align to TRBD1. The CDR3 runs 13 residues. Trimming took 5 bases from V and 5 from J; bases not matched to a gene: 5. The germline V gene encodes CDR1 GTSNPN and CDR2 SVGIG (reference sequence).